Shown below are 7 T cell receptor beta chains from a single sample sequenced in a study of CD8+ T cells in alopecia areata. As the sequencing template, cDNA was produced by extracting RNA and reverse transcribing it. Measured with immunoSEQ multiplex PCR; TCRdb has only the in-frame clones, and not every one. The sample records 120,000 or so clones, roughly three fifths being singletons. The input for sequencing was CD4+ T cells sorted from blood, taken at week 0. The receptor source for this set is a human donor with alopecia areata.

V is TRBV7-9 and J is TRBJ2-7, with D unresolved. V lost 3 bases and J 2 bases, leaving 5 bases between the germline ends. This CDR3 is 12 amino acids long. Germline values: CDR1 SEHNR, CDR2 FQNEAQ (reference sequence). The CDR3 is CASSFSTYEQYF. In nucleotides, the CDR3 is TGTGCCAGCAGCTTCAGTACCTACGAGCAGTACTTC.

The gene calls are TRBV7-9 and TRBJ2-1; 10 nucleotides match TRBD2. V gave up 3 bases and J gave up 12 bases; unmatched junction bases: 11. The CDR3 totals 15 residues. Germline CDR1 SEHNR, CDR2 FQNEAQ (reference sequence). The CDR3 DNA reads TGTGCCAGCAGCTTTTCGTCTAGCGGGAGAGTATCGCAGTTCTTC. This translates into CASSFSSSGRVSQFF. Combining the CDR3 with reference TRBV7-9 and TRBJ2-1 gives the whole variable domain DTGVSQNPRHKITKRGQNVTFRCDPISEHNRLYWYRQTLGQGPEFLTYFQNEAQLEKSRLLSDRFSAERPKGSFSTLEIQRTEQGDSAMYLCASSFSSSGRVSQFFGPGTRLTVL.

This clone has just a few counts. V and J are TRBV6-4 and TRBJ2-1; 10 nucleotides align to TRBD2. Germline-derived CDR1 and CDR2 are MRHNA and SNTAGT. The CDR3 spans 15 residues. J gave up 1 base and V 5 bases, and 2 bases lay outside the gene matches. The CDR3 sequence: CASSRTSGSYNEQFF. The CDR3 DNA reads TGTGCCAGCAGTAGGACTAGCGGTTCCTACAATGAGCAGTTCTTC.

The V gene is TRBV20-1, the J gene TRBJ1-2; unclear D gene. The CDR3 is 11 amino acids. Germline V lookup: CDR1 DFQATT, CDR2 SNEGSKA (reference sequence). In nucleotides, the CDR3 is TGCAGGAGTGACCCGATGGGGGGCTACACCTTC. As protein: CRSDPMGGYTF.

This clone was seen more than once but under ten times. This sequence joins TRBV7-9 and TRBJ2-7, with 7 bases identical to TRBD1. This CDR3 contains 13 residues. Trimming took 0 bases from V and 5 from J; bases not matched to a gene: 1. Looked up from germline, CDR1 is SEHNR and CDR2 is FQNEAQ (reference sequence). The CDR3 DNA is TGTGCCAGCAGCTTAGCAGGGGGCGACGAGCAGTACTTC. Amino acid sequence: CASSLAGGDEQYF. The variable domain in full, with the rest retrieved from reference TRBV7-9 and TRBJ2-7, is DTGVSQNPRHKITKRGQNVTFRCDPISEHNRLYWYRQTLGQGPEFLTYFQNEAQLEKSRLLSDRFSAERPKGSFSTLEIQRTEQGDSAMYLCASSLAGGDEQYFGPGTRLTVT.

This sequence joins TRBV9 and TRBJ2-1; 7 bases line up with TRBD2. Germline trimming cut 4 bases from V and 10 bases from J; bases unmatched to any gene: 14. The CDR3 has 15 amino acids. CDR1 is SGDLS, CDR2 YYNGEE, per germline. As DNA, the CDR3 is TGTGCCAGCAGCCCGAGGGGAGGGGATGAGGACGAGCAGTTCTTC. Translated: CASSPRGGDEDEQFF.

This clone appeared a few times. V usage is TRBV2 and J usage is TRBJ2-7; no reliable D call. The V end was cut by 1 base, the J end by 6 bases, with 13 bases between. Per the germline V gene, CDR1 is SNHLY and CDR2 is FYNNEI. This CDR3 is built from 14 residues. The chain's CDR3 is CASSEVVSQAEQYF. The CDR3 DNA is TGTGCCAGCAGTGAAGTCGTGTCGCAGGCCGAGCAGTACTTC.